Each of the 28 T cell receptor beta chains below was sequenced from the same sample in a study of blood T cell repertoires in COVID-19. Sequencing was performed with immunoSEQ multiplex PCR; in TCRdb, only in-frame clones are kept and a portion is missing. The sample shows about 140,000 clones, roughly 81% of them seen only once. Sequencing input: PBMCs or T cells enriched from blood (not recorded which). All receptors come from a woman between 50 and 59 years old with acute COVID-19.

V gene TRBV12-5 combines with J gene TRBJ2-1; D call uncertain. CDR3 length: 14 residues. V gave up 5 bases and J gave up 5 bases, with 13 bases separating them. The V gene's germline CDR1 is LGHNT and CDR2 FRNRAP. CDR3 loop: CASGRLVPDNEQFF. For the CDR3, the DNA is TGTGCTAGTGGTCGACTCGTTCCCGACAATGAGCAGTTCTTC. Combining the CDR3 with reference TRBV12-5 and TRBJ2-1 gives the whole variable domain DARVTQTPRHKVTEMGQEVTMRCQPILGHNTVFWYRQTMMQGLELLAYFRNRAPLDDSGMPKDRFSAEMPDATLATLKIQPSEPRDSAVYFCASGRLVPDNEQFFGPGTRLTVL.

The chain uses TRBV7-9 and TRBJ2-7; 8 bases are shared with TRBD2. V lost 5 bases and J lost 1; bases outside the gene matches: 10. The CDR3 extends over 16 amino acids. The germline V gene encodes CDR1 SEHNR and CDR2 FQNEAQ (reference sequence). CDR3 residues: CASSPGGSGISYEQYF. The DNA for the CDR3 is TGTGCCAGCAGCCCCGGGGGTAGCGGGATATCCTACGAGCAGTACTTC.

The rearrangement uses TRBV20-1 and TRBJ2-7; D unclear. The CDR3 length is 11 residues. Germline lookup yields CDR1 DFQATT and CDR2 SNEGSKA (reference sequence). V gave up 3 bases and J gave up 2 bases, with 5 bases separating them. CDR3 nucleotide sequence: TGCAGTGCTAGTGCAGCCTACGAGCAGTACTTC. It specifies CSASAAYEQYF.

The chain carries TRBV9 and TRBJ2-5; D may be TRBD1 (7 bases). Germline lookup yields CDR1 SGDLS and CDR2 YYNGEE. The CDR3 has 16 amino acids. Trimming took 0 bases from V and 3 from J, leaving 15 bases between them. The CDR3 nucleotides are TGTGCCAGCAGCGTAGGGTGGAGGGGGCACGAAGAGACCCAGTACTTC. Protein sequence: CASSVGWRGHEETQYF.

CDR3 coding DNA: TGTGCCAGCAGCTCTGGACAGGGGATAAATCAGCCCCAGCATTTT. This translates into CASSSGQGINQPQHF. This chain uses TRBV5-6 with TRBJ1-5; 9 positions agree with TRBD1. The CDR3 sequence is 15 residues long. In germline, CDR1 is SGHDT, CDR2 YYEEEE. V was clipped by 3 bases and J by 4 bases; unmatched bases: 5.

This chain joins TRBV5-1 and TRBJ1-1; D gene ambiguous. The CDR3 is made up of 13 amino acids. The V end was cut by 5 bases, the J end by 5 bases, with 13 bases between. The germline CDR1 and CDR2 sequences are SGHRS and YFSETQ. CDR3 sequence: CASRPTGKTEAFF. CDR3 DNA: TGCGCCAGCAGACCTACGGGGAAGACTGAAGCTTTCTTT.

The J gene is TRBJ1-6, the V gene TRBV7-9; 8 bases fit TRBD1. There are 15 residues in the CDR3. Germline CDR1 reads SEHNR; CDR2 reads FQNEAQ (reference sequence). The V and J ends lost 6 bases and 10 bases, in that order; junction bases with no gene match: 11. This CDR3 reads CASSLGGQGKSPLHF. In nucleotides, the CDR3 is TGTGCCAGCAGTTTGGGTGGACAGGGAAAATCACCCCTCCACTTT.

The chain employs TRBV19 and TRBJ1-1, with TRBD1 identical over 9 bases. In germline, CDR1 is LNHDA, CDR2 SQIVND (reference sequence). V gave up 5 bases and J gave up 4 bases; unmatched junction bases: 5. The CDR3 consists of 14 residues. This CDR3 reads CASSSRDRATEAFF. The CDR3 DNA sequence: TGTGCCAGTAGTTCCCGGGACAGGGCCACTGAAGCTTTCTTT.

The chain employs TRBV2 and TRBJ1-4; D possibly corresponds to TRBD1 (6 bases). This CDR3 spans 16 amino acids. V was pared by 6 bases and J by 1 base, with 15 bases between. Germline CDR1 and CDR2: SNHLY and FYNNEI. CDR3 in amino acids: CASRAQGSGTNEKLFF. The CDR3 nucleotides read TGTGCCAGCAGAGCTCAGGGGTCAGGAACTAATGAAAAACTGTTTTTT.

The chain employs TRBV7-9 and TRBJ1-1; perhaps TRBD1 as D (6 bases). Deletions cut 1 base from V and 3 bases from J, with 15 bases between. The CDR3 covers 16 residues. Looked up from germline, CDR1 is SEHNR and CDR2 is FQNEAQ (reference sequence). CDR3: CASSLEGQGWDTEAFF. The CDR3 DNA reads TGTGCCAGCAGCTTAGAGGGCCAGGGGTGGGACACTGAAGCTTTCTTT.

The rearrangement uses TRBV6-5 and TRBJ1-5, with a tentative D call TRBD1 (6 bases). Per the germline V gene, CDR1 is MNHEY and CDR2 is SVGAGI. The CDR3 loop spans 13 amino acids. Trimming removed 6 bases from V and 5 bases from J, with 11 bases in between. The CDR3 sequence is CASSRTADQPQHF. CDR3 DNA: TGTGCCAGCAGCAGGACAGCCGATCAGCCCCAGCATTTT.

V is TRBV27 and J is TRBJ1-1; D gene ambiguous. Germline CDR1 is MNHEY and CDR2 is SMNVEV (reference sequence). CDR3 length: 14 residues. With 9 bases removed from V and 1 base from J, the gap between germline ends came to 15 bases. The CDR3 DNA reads as TGTGCCAGTACAGACGGCAGCAAGAACACTGAAGCTTTCTTT. Translated: CASTDGSKNTEAFF.

The genes are TRBV5-1 and TRBJ2-1; 9 bases agree with TRBD1. The V gene's germline CDR1 is SGHRS and CDR2 YFSETQ. The CDR3 contains 15 residues. Trimming at V came to 4 bases and at J to 3 bases, leaving 5 bases not matched to a gene. The CDR3 protein is CASSPGTGHYNEQFF. CDR3 coding DNA: TGCGCCAGCAGCCCCGGGACAGGGCACTACAATGAGCAGTTCTTC.

The chain employs TRBV19 and TRBJ1-2; 8 bases align to TRBD1. Germline V gene sequence: CDR1 LNHDA, CDR2 SQIVND (reference sequence). Unmatched junction bases numbered 9, after V lost 5 bases and J lost 4 bases. The CDR3 runs 15 residues. CDR3 DNA: TGTGCCAGTAGTCCCCGGGACAGGCTTTTCTATGGCTACACCTTC. Translation: CASSPRDRLFYGYTF. The whole variable domain, remainder taken from reference TRBV19 and TRBJ1-2, is DGGITQSPKYLFRKEGQNVTLSCEQNLNHDAMYWYRQDPGQGLRLIYYSQIVNDFQKGDIAEGYSVSREKKESFPLTVTSAQKNPTAFYLCASSPRDRLFYGYTFGSGTRLTVV.

This rearrangement joins TRBV3-1 (or the pseudogene TRBV3-2) to TRBJ2-1; 12 bases align to TRBD2. Germline values: CDR1 LGHDT, CDR2 YNNKEL (reference sequence). The ends lost 3 bases at V and 7 bases at J; junction bases unmatched: 10. The CDR3 runs to 17 residues. The CDR3 loop is CASSHLMTSGRGNEQFF. For the CDR3, the DNA is TGTGCCAGCAGCCACCTGATGACTAGCGGGAGAGGGAATGAGCAGTTCTTC.

CDR3 nucleotides: TGTGCCTGGAGTGGTGGGGGGACAGGGATGTTCGGGCAGTACTTC. Amino acids: CAWSGGGTGMFGQYF. The genes are TRBV30 and TRBJ2-7, with 9 bases fitting TRBD1. The ends lost 1 base at V and 9 bases at J; junction bases unmatched: 13. This CDR3 has 15 residues. Per germline, CDR1 GTSNPN and CDR2 SVGIG (reference sequence). Variable domain in full (rest from reference TRBV30 and TRBJ2-7): SQTIHQWPATLVQPVGSPLSLECTVEGTSNPNLYWYRQAAGRGLQLLFYSVGIGQISSEVPQNLSASRPQDRQFILSSKKLLLSDSGFYLCAWSGGGTGMFGQYFGPGTRLTVT.

The chain couples TRBV24-1 to TRBJ1-1, with 7 bases matching TRBD1. CDR3 length: 15 amino acids. The germline V gene encodes CDR1 KGHDR and CDR2 SFDVKD. The V segment lost 2 bases and the J segment 0 bases; nucleotides outside the gene matches: 2. The CDR3 DNA sequence: TGTGCCACCAGTGATTCGGGACAGTTGAACACTGAAGCTTTCTTT. It is translated as CATSDSGQLNTEAFF.

The rearrangement uses TRBV9 and TRBJ2-2; TRBD2 matches 7 bases. The CDR3 contains 16 residues. Germline assignment: CDR1 SGDLS and CDR2 YYNGEE. V dropped 3 bases and J dropped 6; count of bases not matched to a gene: 11. CDR3 amino acids: CASSGTSRAGAGELFF. CDR3 sequence (DNA): TGTGCCAGCAGCGGTACTAGCCGGGCGGGGGCCGGGGAGCTGTTTTTT.

This clone appeared a few times. This chain uses TRBV5-1 with TRBJ2-3; TRBD2 agrees at 16 bases. The CDR3 covers 21 residues. Germline values: CDR1 SGHRS, CDR2 YFSETQ. The junction had 11 bases not matched to a gene; V was cut back by 1 base and J by 0 bases. The CDR3 DNA reads as TGCGCCAGCAGCTTGTTTCCCGCGGGACTAGCGGGAGGGAGGAGCACAGATACGCAGTATTTT. Its translation: CASSLFPAGLAGGRSTDTQYF.

The chain links TRBV5-4 to TRBJ2-3; a possible D gene is TRBD2 (6 bases). Germline V gene data show CDR1 as SGHNT and CDR2 as YYREEE (reference sequence). V shed 0 bases and J shed 0 bases, with 11 bases lying between them. CDR3 length equals 16 residues. CDR3 nucleotides: TGTGCCAGCAGCTTGGACGCGGGGTCTAGCACAGATACGCAGTATTTT. Its translation: CASSLDAGSSTDTQYF.

The chain combines TRBV11-2 with TRBJ2-2, with 7 bases that match TRBD2. CDR3 length equals 16 residues. In germline, CDR1 is SGHAT, CDR2 FQNNGV. V lost 6 bases to trimming and J lost 0 bases; unmatched junction nucleotides: 7. The CDR3 DNA follows: TGTGCCAGCAGACCCCCACTAGCGCCGAACACCGGGGAGCTGTTTTTT. Protein product: CASRPPLAPNTGELFF.

The chain recombines TRBV29-1 with TRBJ1-2; D is perhaps TRBD1 (5 bases). From germline, CDR1 is SQVTM and CDR2 ANQGSEA. V lost 8 bases and J lost 4, with 17 bases in between. The CDR3 covers 13 residues. This chain's CDR3 is CSFYGGDGYGYTF. The CDR3 nucleotides are TGCAGCTTCTACGGGGGGGACGGCTATGGCTACACCTTC.

With regard to this clone: The junction does not match germline at one end; this may be a read error. The chain recombines TRBV19 with TRBJ2-1; 7 bases line up with TRBD2. Germline CDR1 reads LNHDA; CDR2 reads SQIVND (reference sequence). This CDR3 has 18 amino acids. CDR3 loop: CASSIEGAGGSFYNEQFF. In DNA form, the CDR3 reads TGTGCCAGCAGTATAGAAGGGGCAGGCGGGAGCTTTTACAATGAGCAGTTCTTC.

The V and J genes are TRBV5-1 and TRBJ2-1; 9 positions agree with TRBD2. Germline lookup yields CDR1 SGHRS and CDR2 YFSETQ. V gave up 5 bases and J gave up 7 bases; unmatched junction bases: 7. There are 14 residues in the CDR3. Here the CDR3 reads CASSGGRARNEQFF. The CDR3 DNA sequence: TGCGCCAGCAGTGGCGGGAGGGCCAGGAATGAGCAGTTCTTC.

V is TRBV7-3 and J is TRBJ2-1, with 13 bases identical to TRBD2. Trimming removed 5 bases from V and 6 bases from J; junction bases left unmatched: 4. This CDR3 region has 15 residues. The germline V gene encodes CDR1 SGHTA and CDR2 FQGTGA. CDR3 residues: CASSRTSGSFNEQFF. The CDR3 nucleotides are TGTGCCAGCAGCCGGACTAGCGGGAGTTTCAATGAGCAGTTCTTC.

The chain's CDR3 is CASSPPQGPYSNQPQHF. Here the CDR3 DNA reads TGTGCCAGCTCACCACCGCAGGGGCCCTATAGCAATCAGCCCCAGCATTTT. The rearrangement joins TRBV18 to TRBJ1-5, with D possibly being TRBD1 (6 bases). Germline CDR1 KGHSH, CDR2 LQKENI. This CDR3 contains 17 residues. Trimming cost V 0 bases and J 0 bases, with 12 bases left between them. Drawing the rest from reference TRBV18 and TRBJ1-5, the complete variable domain is NAGVMQNPRHLVRRRGQEARLRCSPMKGHSHVYWYRQLPEEGLKFMVYLQKENIIDESGMPKERFSAEFPKEGPSILRIQQVVRGDSAAYFCASSPPQGPYSNQPQHFGDGTRLSIL.

This chain joins TRBV3-1 (or the pseudogene TRBV3-2) and TRBJ1-2, with 8 bases identical to TRBD1. Germline V gene lookup returns CDR1 LGHDT and CDR2 YNNKEL (reference sequence). J lost 2 bases, V lost 4 bases, and 12 bases had no gene match. This CDR3 is built from 17 residues. The CDR3 sequence is CASSLGLGTGLNYGYTF. CDR3 nucleotide sequence: TGTGCCAGCAGCCTCGGGCTAGGGACAGGCCTCAACTATGGCTACACCTTC.

The V and J genes are TRBV21-1 and TRBJ2-4; TRBD2, the table's D call, lacks a check against the DNA. TRBV21-1 is recorded as a pseudogene. This CDR3 has 19 amino acids. CDR3 in amino acids: CATTTGLAGVRGAKNIQYF. The DNA for the CDR3 is TGTGCCACTACGACCGGACTAGCGGGAGTCAGGGGGGCCAAAAACATTCAGTACTTC.